This T cell receptor (beta chain) was documented in a study of human T cells and chemical hapten exposure. About the study: Patients got weekly scalp diphenylcyclopropenone doses over the roughly 24-week study.

General study findings and limits: Significantly greater numbers of large CDR3 similarity clusters came from expanded TCRs than from controls.

Germline assignment: CDR1 MNHNY and CDR2 SVGAGI (reference sequence). Losses at the gene ends were 0 bases for V and 4 bases for J; bases not matched to a gene: 5. The CDR3 spans 16 residues. Points on this clonotype: Antigen unknown.

The time point was: patch test 2, 6 weeks after DPC sensitization. Treatment of the sample: therapeutic diphenylcyclopropenone sensitization with weekly scalp DPC. Unique molecular identifiers were attached to individual cDNA molecules during library preparation. TCRdb called the RACE reads again in MiXCR, with one record for every CDR3 protein. Found here are around 80,000 distinct CDR3 sequences, less than 8% of them singletons; the top ten hold 1% to 1.5%. V gene TRBV6-6 combines with J gene TRBJ2-5, with 10 bases lining up with TRBD2. The specimen comprised whole blood, sampled in connection with sensitization to the hapten diphenylcyclopropenone (DPC). The sequence was obtained from a woman aged 25-40 years with alopecia areata. Some clones in this sample may be carry-over from other donors' samples. The CDR3 loop reads CASSYSKSGGAETQYF. The CDR3 nucleotides are TGTGCCAGCAGTTACTCGAAAAGCGGGGGGGCAGAGACCCAGTACTTC.